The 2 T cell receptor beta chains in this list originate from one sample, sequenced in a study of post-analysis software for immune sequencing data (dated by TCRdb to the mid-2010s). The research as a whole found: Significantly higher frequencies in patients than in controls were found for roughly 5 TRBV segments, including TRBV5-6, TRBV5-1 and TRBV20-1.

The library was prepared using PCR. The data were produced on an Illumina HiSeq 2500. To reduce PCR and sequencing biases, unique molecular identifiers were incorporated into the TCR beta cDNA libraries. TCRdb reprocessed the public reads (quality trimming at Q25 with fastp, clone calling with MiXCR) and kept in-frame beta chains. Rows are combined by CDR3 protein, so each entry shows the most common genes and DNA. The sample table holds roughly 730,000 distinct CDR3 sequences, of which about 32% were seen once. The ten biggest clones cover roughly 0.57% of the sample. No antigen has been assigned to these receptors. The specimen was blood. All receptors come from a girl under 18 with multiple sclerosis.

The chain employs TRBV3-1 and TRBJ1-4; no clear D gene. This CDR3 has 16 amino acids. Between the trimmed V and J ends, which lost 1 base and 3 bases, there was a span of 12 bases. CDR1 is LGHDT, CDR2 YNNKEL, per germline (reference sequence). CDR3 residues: CASSQVGRAANEKLFF. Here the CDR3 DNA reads TGTGCCAGCAGCCAAGTCGGGAGGGCCGCTAATGAAAAACTGTTTTTT.

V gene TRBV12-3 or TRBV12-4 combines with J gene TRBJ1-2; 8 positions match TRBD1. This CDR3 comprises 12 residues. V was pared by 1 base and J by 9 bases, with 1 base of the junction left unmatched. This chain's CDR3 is CASSLGTGSYTF. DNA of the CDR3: TGTGCCAGCAGTTTAGGGACAGGGAGCTACACCTTC.